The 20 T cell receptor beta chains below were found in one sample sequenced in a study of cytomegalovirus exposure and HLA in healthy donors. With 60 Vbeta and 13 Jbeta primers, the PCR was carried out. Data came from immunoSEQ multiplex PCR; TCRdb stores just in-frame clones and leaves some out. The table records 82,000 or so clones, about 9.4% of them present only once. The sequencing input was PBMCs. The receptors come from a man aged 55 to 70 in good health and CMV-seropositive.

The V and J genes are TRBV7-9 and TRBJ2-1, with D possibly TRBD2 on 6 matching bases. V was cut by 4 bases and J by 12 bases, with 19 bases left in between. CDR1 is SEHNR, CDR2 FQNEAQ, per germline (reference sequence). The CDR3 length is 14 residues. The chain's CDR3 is CASSYPLGRDAQFF. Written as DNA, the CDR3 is TGTGCCAGCAGCTATCCTCTAGGGCGGGACGCGCAGTTCTTC.

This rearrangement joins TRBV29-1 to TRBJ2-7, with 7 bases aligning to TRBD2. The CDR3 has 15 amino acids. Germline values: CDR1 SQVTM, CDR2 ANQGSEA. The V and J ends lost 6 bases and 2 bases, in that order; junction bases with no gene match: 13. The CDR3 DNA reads TGCAGCGTGGGACCCAGGGCTAGCGGCGCCTACGAGCAGTACTTC. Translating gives CSVGPRASGAYEQYF.

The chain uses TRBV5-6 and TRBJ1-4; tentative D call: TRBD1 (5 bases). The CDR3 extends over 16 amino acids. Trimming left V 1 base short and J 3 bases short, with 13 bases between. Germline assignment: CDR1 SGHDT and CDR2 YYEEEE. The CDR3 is CASSLRQGAPNEKLFF. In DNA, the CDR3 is TGTGCCAGCAGCTTGCGGCAAGGGGCCCCTAATGAAAAACTGTTTTTT.

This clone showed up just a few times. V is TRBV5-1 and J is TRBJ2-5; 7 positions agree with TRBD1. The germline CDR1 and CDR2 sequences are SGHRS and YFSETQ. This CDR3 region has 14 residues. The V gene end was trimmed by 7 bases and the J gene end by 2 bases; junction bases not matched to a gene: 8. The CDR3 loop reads CASSIGGGQETQYF. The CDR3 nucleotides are TGCGCCAGCTCTATAGGGGGCGGGCAAGAGACCCAGTACTTC.

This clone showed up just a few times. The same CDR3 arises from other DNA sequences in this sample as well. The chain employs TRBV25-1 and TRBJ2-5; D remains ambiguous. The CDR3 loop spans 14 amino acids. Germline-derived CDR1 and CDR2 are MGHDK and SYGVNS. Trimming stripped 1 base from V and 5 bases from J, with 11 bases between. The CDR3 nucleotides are TGTGCCAGCAGTGAATTCCGCGAGCCGGAGACCCAGTACTTC. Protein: CASSEFREPETQYF.

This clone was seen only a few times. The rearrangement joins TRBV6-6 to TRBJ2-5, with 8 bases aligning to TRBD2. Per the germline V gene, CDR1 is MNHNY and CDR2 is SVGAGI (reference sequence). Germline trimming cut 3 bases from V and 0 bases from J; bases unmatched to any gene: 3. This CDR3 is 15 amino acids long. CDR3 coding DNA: TGTGCCAGCAGTTATGCAGCGGGGGACCAAGAGACCCAGTACTTC. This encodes CASSYAAGDQETQYF.

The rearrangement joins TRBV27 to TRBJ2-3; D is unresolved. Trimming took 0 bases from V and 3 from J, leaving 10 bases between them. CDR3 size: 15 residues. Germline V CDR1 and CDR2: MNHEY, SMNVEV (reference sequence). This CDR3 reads CASSLSPGWTDTQYF. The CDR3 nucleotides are TGTGCCAGCAGTTTATCCCCCGGGTGGACAGATACGCAGTATTTT.

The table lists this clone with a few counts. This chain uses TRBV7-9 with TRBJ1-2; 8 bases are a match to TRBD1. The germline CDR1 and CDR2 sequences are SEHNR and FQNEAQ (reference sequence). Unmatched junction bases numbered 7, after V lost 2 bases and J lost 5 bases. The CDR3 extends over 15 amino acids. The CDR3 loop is CASSLFTGGNYGYTF. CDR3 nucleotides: TGTGCCAGCAGCTTATTTACAGGGGGTAATTATGGCTACACCTTC.

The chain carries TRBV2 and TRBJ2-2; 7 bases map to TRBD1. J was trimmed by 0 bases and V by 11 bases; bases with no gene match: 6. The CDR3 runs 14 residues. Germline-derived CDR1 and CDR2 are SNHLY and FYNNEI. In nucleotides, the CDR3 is TGTGCCTGCCGACAGGGCGCGAACACCGGGGAGCTGTTTTTT. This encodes CACRQGANTGELFF.

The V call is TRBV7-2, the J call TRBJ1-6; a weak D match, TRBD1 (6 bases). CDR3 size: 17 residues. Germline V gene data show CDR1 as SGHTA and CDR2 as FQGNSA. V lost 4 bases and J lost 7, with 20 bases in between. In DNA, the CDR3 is TGTGCCAGCAGCTCAGGCGGAGTAACAGGGACCAATTCACCCCTCCACTTT. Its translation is CASSSGGVTGTNSPLHF.

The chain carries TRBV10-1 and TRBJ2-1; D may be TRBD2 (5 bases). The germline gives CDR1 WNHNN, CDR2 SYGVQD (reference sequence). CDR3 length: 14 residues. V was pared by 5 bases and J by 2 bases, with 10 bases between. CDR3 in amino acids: CASSSSATYNEQFF. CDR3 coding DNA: TGCGCCAGCAGTAGTAGCGCCACCTACAATGAGCAGTTCTTC.

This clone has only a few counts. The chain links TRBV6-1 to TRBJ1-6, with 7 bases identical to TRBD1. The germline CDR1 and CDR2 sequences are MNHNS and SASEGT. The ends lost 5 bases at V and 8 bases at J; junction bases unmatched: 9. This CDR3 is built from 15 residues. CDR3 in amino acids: CASSRYLQGHSPLHF. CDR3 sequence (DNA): TGTGCCAGCAGTCGCTACCTACAGGGGCATTCACCCCTCCACTTT.

The CDR3 bases are TGTGCCAGCAGCTTAGCCCCCGGACACCTACTGAACACTGAAGCTTTCTTT. Its translation: CASSLAPGHLLNTEAFF. The V and J genes are TRBV7-9 and TRBJ1-1; tentatively, D is TRBD1 (5 bases). The CDR3 totals 17 residues. In germline, CDR1 is SEHNR, CDR2 FQNEAQ (reference sequence). V lost 0 bases to trimming and J lost 0 bases, with 14 bases between them.

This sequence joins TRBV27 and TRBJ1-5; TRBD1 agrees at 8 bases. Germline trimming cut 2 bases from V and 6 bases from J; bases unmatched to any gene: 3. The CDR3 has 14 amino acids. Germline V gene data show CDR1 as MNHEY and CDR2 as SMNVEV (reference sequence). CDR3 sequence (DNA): TGTGCCAGCAGTTTAGCAGGGGGCAGTCAGCCCCAGCATTTT. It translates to CASSLAGGSQPQHF.

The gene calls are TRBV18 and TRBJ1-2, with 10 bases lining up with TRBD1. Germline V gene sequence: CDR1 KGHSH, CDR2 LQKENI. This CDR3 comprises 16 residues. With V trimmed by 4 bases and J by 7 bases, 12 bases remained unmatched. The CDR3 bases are TGTGCCAGCTCACTGGTATCCGGACAGGGGGAAGGTGGCTACACCTTC. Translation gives CASSLVSGQGEGGYTF. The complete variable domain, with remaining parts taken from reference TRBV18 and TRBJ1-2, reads NAGVMQNPRHLVRRRGQEARLRCSPMKGHSHVYWYRQLPEEGLKFMVYLQKENIIDESGMPKERFSAEFPKEGPSILRIQQVVRGDSAAYFCASSLVSGQGEGGYTFGSGTRLTVV.

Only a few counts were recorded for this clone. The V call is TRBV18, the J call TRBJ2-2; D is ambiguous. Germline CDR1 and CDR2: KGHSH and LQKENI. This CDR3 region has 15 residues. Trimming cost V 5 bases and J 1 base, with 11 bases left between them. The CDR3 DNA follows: TGTGCCAGCTCAGTCTACGACTTGAACACCGGGGAGCTGTTTTTT. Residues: CASSVYDLNTGELFF.

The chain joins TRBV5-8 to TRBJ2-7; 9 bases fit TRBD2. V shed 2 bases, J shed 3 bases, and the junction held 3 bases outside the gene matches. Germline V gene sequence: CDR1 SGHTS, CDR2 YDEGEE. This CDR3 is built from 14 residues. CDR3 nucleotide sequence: TGTGCCAGCAGCTTCCTAGCGGGAAACTACGAGCAGTACTTC. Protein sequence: CASSFLAGNYEQYF.

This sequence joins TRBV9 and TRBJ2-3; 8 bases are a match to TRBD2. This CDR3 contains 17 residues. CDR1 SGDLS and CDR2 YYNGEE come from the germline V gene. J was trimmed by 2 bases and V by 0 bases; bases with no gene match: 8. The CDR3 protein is CASSVAKGTSFTDTQYF. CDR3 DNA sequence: TGTGCCAGCAGCGTAGCTAAGGGGACTAGTTTCACAGATACGCAGTATTTT.

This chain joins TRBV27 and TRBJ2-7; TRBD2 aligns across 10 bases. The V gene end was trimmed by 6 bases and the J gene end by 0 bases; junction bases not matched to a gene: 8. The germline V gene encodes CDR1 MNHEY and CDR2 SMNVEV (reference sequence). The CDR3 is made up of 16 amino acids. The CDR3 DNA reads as TGTGCCAGCAGACGGAGCGGGGGGGGTTCCTCCTACGAGCAGTACGTC. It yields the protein CASRRSGGGSSYEQYV.

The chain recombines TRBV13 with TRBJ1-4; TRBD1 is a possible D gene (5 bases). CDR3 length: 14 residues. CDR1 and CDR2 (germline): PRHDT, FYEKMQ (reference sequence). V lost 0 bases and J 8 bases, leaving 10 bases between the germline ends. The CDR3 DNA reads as TGTGCCAGCAGCTTAGGGCAGGGTAGCGAAAAACTGTTTTTT. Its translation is CASSLGQGSEKLFF.